Listed below are T cell receptor beta chains from one sample, sequenced in a study of cytomegalovirus exposure and HLA in healthy donors. Profiling relied on immunoSEQ multiplex PCR, and the TCRdb table lists in-frame clones only, not all of them. The data hold 100,000 to 150,000 clones, with about 80% observed a single time. The sample taken for sequencing was PBMCs. These receptors were obtained from a woman between 35 and 50 years old in good health and CMV-seropositive. Each CDR3 is given with its conserved first and last residue. A D gene is named only where the DNA matches it firmly. Clone size appears in some rows only: once, few, many, or a class for an expanded clone.

TRBV27	few	TRBJ2-7	TRBD1	TGTGCCAGCAGCGGACAGGGGGCGTACGAGCAGTACTTC	CASSGQGAYEQYF
TRBV15	.	TRBJ1-5	.	TGTGCCACCAGCAGAGTCGTCAGGCAGCCCCAGCATTTT	CATSRVVRQPQHF
TRBV11-3	.	TRBJ2-1	.	TGTGCCAGCAGCTTAGCGGACTATCCTTGGGGCTCCTACAATGAGCAGTTCTTC	CASSLADYPWGSYNEQFF
TRBV7-9	.	TRBJ2-3	TRBD2	TGTGCCAGCAGCTGGGTAGCGGGACGGACTAGCACAGATACGCAGTATTTT	CASSWVAGRTSTDTQYF
TRBV30	.	TRBJ2-3	.	TGTGCCTGGACTACCGCAGATACGCAGTATTTT	CAWTTADTQYF
TRBV29-1	once	TRBJ2-5	TRBD1	TGCAGCGTTGAGGGGACAGGGGGAGAGACCCAGTACTTC	CSVEGTGGETQYF
TRBV11-2	few	TRBJ1-4	.	TGTGCCAGCAGCTTAGGCGGCAGAGATAATGAAAAACTGTTTTTT	CASSLGGRDNEKLFF
TRBV27	.	TRBJ1-6	.	TGTGCCAGCAGTTTATCGGTGAGGCAGACCTATAATTCACCCCTCCACTTT	CASSLSVRQTYNSPLHF
TRBV19	once	TRBJ2-1	TRBD2	TGTGCCAGTAGGGGTGGTGGACTAGCGGGAGTATACAATGAGCAGTTCTTC	CASRGGGLAGVYNEQFF
TRBV7-3	.	TRBJ2-2	TRBD2	TGTGCCAGCAGCTCCACCGGACTAGGCACCGGGGAGCTGTTTTTT	CASSSTGLGTGELFF
TRBV5-4	.	TRBJ1-2	TRBD1	TGTGCCAGCAGCCCGGGACAGGGGACCTATGGCTACACCTTC	CASSPGQGTYGYTF
TRBV27	.	TRBJ2-3	.	TGTGCCAGCAGTTTAACGGGAGCGATGACAGATACGCAGTATTTT	CASSLTGAMTDTQYF
TRBV10-3	.	TRBJ1-1	TRBD1	TGTGCCATCAGTGGTTCAGGGGGCGCGGCGATGACTGAAGCTTTCTTT	CAISGSGGAAMTEAFF
TRBV9	.	TRBJ1-3	.	TGTGCCAGCGCAGAAGACTCTGGAAACACCATATATTTT	CASAEDSGNTIYF
TRBV6-1	few	TRBJ1-6	.	TGTGCCAGCATGGAGGGCTCCTATAATTCACCCCTCCACTTT	CASMEGSYNSPLHF
TRBV21-1	few	TRBJ2-5	.	TGTGCCAGCAGCAAAGGGGTGTCTGTAGACAGGGTCTTGGAGACCCAGTACTTC	CASSKGVSVDRVLETQYF
TRBV28	.	TRBJ2-1	TRBD2	TGTGCCACCTACTCCTTTGCTAGCGGGAGGGCCAATGAGCAGTTCTTC	CATYSFASGRANEQFF
TRBV10-3	.	TRBJ2-7	TRBD1	TGTGCCATCAGTGGGGTGAAGGGACAGCTATCATACGAGCAGTACTTC	CAISGVKGQLSYEQYF
TRBV10-1	few	TRBJ2-1	TRBD2	TGCGCCAGCAGTCCGGGACTAGGGGATTACAATGAGCAGTTCTTC	CASSPGLGDYNEQFF
TRBV19	.	TRBJ2-1	.	TGTGCCAGTAGTATCTCAGCGGATGGCTCCTACAATGAGCAGTTCTTC	CASSISADGSYNEQFF
TRBV6-6	.	TRBJ2-7	TRBD2	TGTGCCAGCAGCCCGGGACTAGCGGGGAGTTACGAGCAGTACTTC	CASSPGLAGSYEQYF
TRBV13	.	TRBJ1-2	TRBD1	TGTGCCAGCAGCTCTCGACAGGGTGAGGGCTATGGCTACACCTTC	CASSSRQGEGYGYTF